The rows below give T cell receptor beta chains drawn from one sample of a study of blood T cell repertoires in COVID-19. The repertoire was sequenced with immunoSEQ multiplex PCR; TCRdb's copy has only in-frame clones and lacks some. Here the sample spans roughly 110,000 clones, 71% being singletons. Material for sequencing was peripheral blood. The receptors derive from a human donor with acute or convalescent COVID-19. The donor label of this sample is uncertain. The CDR3 runs from the conserved cysteine through the conserved F or W. Size tells how often a clone was seen (once, few, many) or the class of an expanded clone, and some rows leave it out.

v_call	cdr3_length	clone_size	cdr3_aa
TRBV2	15	NA	CASSENGQADNEQFF
TRBV7-9	16	once	CASSTTPDWRKETQYF
TRBV3-1/TRBV3-2	14	NA	CASSRRGANNEQFF
TRBV5-6	14	once	CASSLAFLSYGYTF
TRBV2	13	few	CASNAQGHSPLHF
TRBV4-1	14	NA	CASSPAGKIFSLHF
TRBV11-2	17	NA	CASSLVSLAGGTREQYF
TRBV7-8	14	few	CASSLDRASGGYTF
TRBV10-2	15	NA	CASSESRTASGTQHF
TRBV5-6	15	NA	CASRWTGETNEKLFF
TRBV6-2/TRBV6-3	14	once	CASSYGLGEETQYF
TRBV5-8	15	NA	CASSSSGQMNTEAFF
TRBV21-1	14	NA	CASSTGQPNTEAFF
TRBV11-2	15	NA	CASSFYRGDTDTQYF
TRBV28	13	NA	CASNGRVNYGYTF
TRBV14	16	NA	CASSQDWGGRGNEQFF
TRBV28	16	few	CASSLSVGLSWDTQYF
TRBV6-5	14	NA	CASSPGGQGYGYTF
TRBV28	19	few	CASTTSSGGASVPYNEQFF
TRBV19	12	NA	CASQGHYYGYTF
TRBV27	17	NA	CASSPGLAGGPYNEQFF
TRBV30	13	few	CAWNWDSYNEQFF
TRBV3-1/TRBV3-2	14	NA	CASSPGLAGITQYF
TRBV2	16	few	CASSAPQGYGTDTQYF
TRBV9	15	once	CASSVRTGDPYEQYF
TRBV6-6	15	NA	CASRHWDLGNQPQHF
TRBV2	16	NA	CASSGPGLARYNEQFF
TRBV19	15	few	CASLGSGHLNTEAFF
TRBV5-1	14	NA	CASSLQSRATEAFF
TRBV6-5	15	NA	CASSSLAGAYNEQFF
TRBV7-9	15	medium-sized	CASSLGAGVNEKLFF
TRBV4-2	15	NA	CASSLHGSGGETQYF
TRBV5-1	14	few	CASSQGHLGETQYF
TRBV5-1	15	NA	CASSGLAGAGETQYF
TRBV10-2	15	NA	CASRETSGGRHEQFF
TRBV30	13	NA	CACSTGGLQPQHF
TRBV19	12	NA	CASSISGDTQYF
TRBV29-1	14	once	CSVTTGGFTDTQYF
TRBV24-1	14	NA	CATSAPGSAEKLFF
TRBV7-8	15	once	CASSWGTGRTDTQYF